Listed below are T cell receptor beta chains from one sample, sequenced in a study of CD8 T cells in Susac syndrome. TCRdb recomputed calls from the immunoSEQ multiplex PCR reads with MiXCR, one row per CDR3 protein. In the table there are 150,000 to 200,000 distinct CDR3 sequences, about 91% of which are singletons. Sequences were obtained from CD4+ T cells from PBMCs. These receptors all come from a human donor in good health. Each CDR3 is given with its conserved first and last residue. The D gene is left open where the match is weak. Only some rows state a clone size, as once, few, many or a class for expanded clones.

length	V	J	size	D	CDR3	DNA
14	TRBV27	TRBJ2-4	-	-	CASSLRAGSSIQYF	TGTGCCAGCAGTTTAAGGGCAGGGTCTAGCATTCAGTACTTC
16	TRBV20-1	TRBJ1-5	-	-	CSARELHQGLNQPQHF	TGCAGTGCTAGAGAACTCCACCAGGGGCTCAATCAGCCCCAGCATTTT
14	TRBV23-1	TRBJ2-4	-	TRBD2	CASISGQAKNIQYF	TGCGCCAGCATTAGCGGGCAAGCCAAAAACATTCAGTACTTC
14	TRBV6-2/TRBV6-3	TRBJ2-7	-	TRBD2	CASSSHSGTYEQYF	TGTGCCAGCAGTTCCCATAGCGGGACCTACGAGCAGTACTTC
14	TRBV2	TRBJ1-4	-	TRBD1	CASSERTGNEKLFF	TGTGCCAGCAGTGAACGGACAGGGAACGAAAAACTGTTTTTT
15	TRBV5-1	TRBJ1-2	-	TRBD1	CASSFYRDSVGGYTF	TGCGCCAGCAGCTTCTACCGGGACAGCGTCGGTGGCTACACCTTC
12	TRBV7-8	TRBJ1-2	-	-	CASSLERYGYTF	TGTGCCAGCAGCTTAGAAAGATATGGCTACACCTTC
13	TRBV7-2	TRBJ2-5	-	-	CASSGGFGETQYF	TGTGCCAGCAGTGGGGGATTCGGGGAGACCCAGTACTTC
16	TRBV5-4	TRBJ1-4	-	-	CASSPREGTTNEKLFF	TGTGCCAGCAGCCCCCGTGAGGGGACTACTAATGAAAAACTGTTTTTT
14	TRBV7-2	TRBJ1-2	-	-	CASSLTTRGYGYTF	TGTGCCAGCAGCCTGACGACACGGGGTTATGGCTACACCTTC
14	TRBV20-1	TRBJ2-7	-	TRBD1	CSARGDRGQYEQYF	TGCAGTGCTAGGGGGGACAGGGGGCAGTACGAGCAGTACTTC
15	TRBV9	TRBJ2-3	-	-	CASSVLSGNTDTQYF	TGTGCCAGCAGCGTCCTTAGCGGAAACACAGATACGCAGTATTTT
13	TRBV19	TRBJ2-5	few	-	CASRRGGGETQYF	TGTGCCAGTAGAAGGGGGGGAGGCGAGACCCAGTACTTC
13	TRBV5-5	TRBJ2-7	-	-	CASSLDSLYEQYF	TGTGCCAGCAGCTTGGACAGCCTCTACGAGCAGTACTTC
13	TRBV5-1	TRBJ2-1	-	-	CASSWERQNEQFF	TGCGCCAGCAGCTGGGAAAGGCAGAATGAGCAGTTCTTC
12	TRBV29-1	TRBJ2-1	-	-	CSVNRLYNEQFF	TGCAGCGTCAACAGGTTGTACAATGAGCAGTTCTTC
15	TRBV10-2	TRBJ1-4	-	-	CASSESAHKGEKLFF	TGCGCCAGCAGTGAGTCGGCCCACAAGGGTGAAAAACTGTTTTTT
14	TRBV3-1	TRBJ2-5	-	-	CASSQEKGTMTQYF	TGTGCCAGCAGCCAAGAAAAGGGCACCATGACCCAGTACTTC
15	TRBV6-5	TRBJ1-1	-	-	CASSYSPGIDTEAFF	TGTGCCAGCAGTTACTCACCCGGGATAGACACTGAAGCTTTCTTT
13	TRBV4-2	TRBJ2-7	-	-	CASSQDKEYEQYF	TGTGCCAGCAGCCAAGATAAGGAATACGAGCAGTACTTC
17	TRBV7-2	TRBJ2-6	-	-	CASSPQGGGSGANVLTF	TGTGCCAGCAGCCCACAGGGAGGGGGGTCTGGGGCCAACGTCCTGACTTTC
15	TRBV6-6	TRBJ2-1	-	TRBD1	CASRTGGEGFREQFF	TGTGCCAGCAGGACAGGGGGCGAGGGGTTTCGCGAGCAGTTCTTC
14	TRBV18	TRBJ1-5	-	-	CASSPWQGSQPQHF	TGTGCCAGCTCACCTTGGCAGGGTTCTCAGCCCCAGCATTTT
15	TRBV24-1	TRBJ2-7	-	TRBD2	CATSDPGLGGHEQYF	TGTGCCACCAGTGACCCGGGACTAGGAGGCCACGAGCAGTACTTC
15	TRBV5-1	TRBJ2-7	-	-	CASSLAVRWDYEQYF	TGCGCCAGCAGCTTGGCGGTTCGGTGGGACTACGAGCAGTACTTC
12	TRBV11-2	TRBJ2-1	-	-	CASSPYYNEQFF	TGTGCCAGCAGCCCTTACTACAATGAGCAGTTCTTC
12	TRBV6-2/TRBV6-3	TRBJ2-1	-	TRBD1	CASNLHKTGWIF	TGTGCCAGCAATCTGCACAAGACAGGGTGGATCTTC
15	TRBV6-2/TRBV6-3	TRBJ1-5	-	-	CASSRGQVSNQPQHF	TGTGCCAGCAGCCGGGGGCAGGTTAGCAATCAGCCCCAGCATTTT
14	TRBV6-5	TRBJ1-2	-	TRBD1	CASRPWDRGYGYTF	TGTGCCAGCAGGCCTTGGGACAGGGGCTATGGCTACACCTTC
11	TRBV19	TRBJ2-5	-	-	CATGTGGTQYF	TGTGCCACCGGGACCGGGGGGACCCAGTACTTC
13	TRBV3-1	TRBJ2-2	-	-	CASRQGGTGELFF	TGTGCCAGCAGACAAGGGGGTACCGGGGAGCTGTTTTTT
15	TRBV27	TRBJ2-5	-	-	CASSSDSPGRETQYF	TGTGCCAGCAGTTCGGACAGCCCTGGCCGGGAGACCCAGTACTTC
14	TRBV20-1	TRBJ2-1	-	-	CSASLGDGYNEQFF	TGCAGTGCTAGCCTCGGAGACGGCTACAATGAGCAGTTCTTC
15	TRBV11-1	TRBJ2-7	-	-	CASSLAGQPDYEQYF	TGTGCCAGCAGCTTAGCCGGACAGCCAGACTACGAGCAGTACTTC
13	TRBV3-1	TRBJ1-2	few	-	CASSQEGGYGYTF	TGTGCCAGCAGCCAAGAGGGTGGCTATGGCTACACCTTC
16	TRBV5-1	TRBJ2-7	-	-	CASSLASSVISYEQYF	TGCGCCAGCAGCTTGGCGAGTAGCGTTATCTCCTACGAGCAGTACTTC
17	TRBV7-9	TRBJ2-1	-	-	CASSGGGLLYSYNEQFF	TGTGCCAGCAGCGGAGGGGGACTACTATACTCCTACAATGAGCAGTTCTTC
15	TRBV6-1	TRBJ1-6	-	-	CASSEMWGNNSPLHF	TGTGCCAGCAGTGAAATGTGGGGGAATAATTCACCCCTCCACTTT
16	TRBV28	TRBJ2-3	-	TRBD2	CASSSWGLAVTDTQYF	TGTGCCAGCAGTTCTTGGGGACTAGCGGTCACAGATACGCAGTATTTT
14	TRBV5-1	TRBJ2-5	-	-	CASSPAGWGETQYF	TGCGCCAGCAGCCCGGCAGGGTGGGGAGAGACCCAGTACTTC
12	TRBV6-2/TRBV6-3	TRBJ1-1	-	-	CASSYTNTEAFF	TGTGCCAGCAGTTACACGAACACTGAAGCTTTCTTT
14	TRBV6-6	TRBJ2-2	-	-	CASMWGARTGELFF	TGTGCCAGCATGTGGGGGGCCCGCACCGGGGAGCTGTTTTTT
13	TRBV9	TRBJ1-1	-	-	CASSATGNTEAFF	TGTGCCAGCAGCGCGACAGGGAACACTGAAGCTTTCTTT
17	TRBV5-1	TRBJ2-2	-	TRBD2	CASSPRGSGSSGGELFF	TGCGCCAGCAGCCCTCGGGGTAGCGGGAGTTCCGGCGGGGAGCTGTTTTTT
16	TRBV7-8	TRBJ2-7	-	-	CASSLEVTYSSYEQYF	TGTGCCAGCAGCTTAGAGGTGACTTACAGCTCCTACGAGCAGTACTTC
15	TRBV24-1	TRBJ2-1	-	TRBD2	CATSDPRGGRNEQFF	TGTGCCACCAGTGATCCGCGGGGGGGCCGCAATGAGCAGTTCTTC
14	TRBV29-1	TRBJ1-1	-	-	CSVDQWQGNTEAFF	TGCAGCGTTGATCAGTGGCAGGGGAACACTGAAGCTTTCTTT
13	TRBV6-2/TRBV6-3	TRBJ2-5	-	-	CASSRTIQETQYF	TGTGCCAGCAGTCGGACTATACAAGAGACCCAGTACTTC
17	TRBV5-1	TRBJ2-7	-	-	CASSLGVSGVGKYEQYF	TGCGCCAGCAGCTTGGGAGTGTCAGGGGTAGGAAAGTACGAGCAGTACTTC
17	TRBV5-1	TRBJ1-5	-	-	CASSLSGLGFGNQPQHF	TGCGCCAGCAGCTTATCGGGGTTAGGGTTTGGCAATCAGCCCCAGCATTTT
16	TRBV7-2	TRBJ2-2	-	-	CASNLIGRANTGELFF	TGTGCCAGCAACTTGATTGGCCGAGCGAACACCGGGGAGCTGTTTTTT
17	TRBV6-2/TRBV6-3	TRBJ2-6	once	TRBD1	CASSTDRGGTGANVLTF	TGTGCCAGCAGTACGGACAGGGGCGGAACTGGGGCCAACGTCCTGACTTTC
13	TRBV12-3/TRBV12-4	TRBJ1-1	-	-	CASSLNQGTEAFF	TGTGCCAGCAGTTTAAATCAGGGGACTGAAGCTTTCTTT
14	TRBV29-1	TRBJ1-4	-	-	CSVRERLLDEKLFF	TGCAGCGTCCGCGAACGGCTCCTTGATGAAAAACTGTTTTTT
13	TRBV6-2/TRBV6-3	TRBJ1-1	-	-	CASSDQGRTEAFF	TGTGCCAGCAGCGATCAGGGTAGGACTGAAGCTTTCTTT
12	TRBV29-1	TRBJ2-3	-	-	CSVDDRTDTQYF	TGCAGCGTTGATGATCGGACAGATACGCAGTATTTT
16	TRBV5-4	TRBJ1-5	-	TRBD1	CASSDTGTGSGQPQHF	TGTGCCAGCAGCGACACCGGGACAGGGTCCGGGCAGCCCCAGCATTTT
14	TRBV19	TRBJ1-5	-	-	CASSQGRLDQPQHF	TGTGCCAGTTCTCAGGGCCGGTTGGATCAGCCCCAGCATTTT
14	TRBV18	TRBJ2-3	-	-	CASSPPISTDTQYF	TGTGCCAGCTCACCACCAATCTCCACAGATACGCAGTATTTT
16	TRBV19	TRBJ2-5	-	-	CASSITGSRAQETQYF	TGTGCCAGTAGTATAACAGGGAGCCGAGCCCAAGAGACCCAGTACTTC